This TCR beta chain is drawn from a study of brain T cells in children with intractable seizures. Germline V gene data show CDR1 as MNHEY and CDR2 as SVGAGI. The CDR3 is 14 amino acids. The V and J ends lost 5 bases and 5 bases respectively, with 15 bases between them. The repertoire was sequenced with immunoSEQ multiplex PCR; TCRdb's copy has only in-frame clones and lacks some. The data contain around 38,000 clones, around nine tenths of them singletons. This TCR was recovered from a girl between 2 and 10 years old with tuberous sclerosis and intractable seizures. The chain has TRBV6-5 and TRBJ1-1; the D is unclear. The sequencing used peripheral blood, collected at surgery. The CDR3 loop reads CASSHHPQQTEAFF. In DNA, the CDR3 is TGTGCCAGCAGTCATCACCCACAGCAGACTGAAGCTTTCTTT.